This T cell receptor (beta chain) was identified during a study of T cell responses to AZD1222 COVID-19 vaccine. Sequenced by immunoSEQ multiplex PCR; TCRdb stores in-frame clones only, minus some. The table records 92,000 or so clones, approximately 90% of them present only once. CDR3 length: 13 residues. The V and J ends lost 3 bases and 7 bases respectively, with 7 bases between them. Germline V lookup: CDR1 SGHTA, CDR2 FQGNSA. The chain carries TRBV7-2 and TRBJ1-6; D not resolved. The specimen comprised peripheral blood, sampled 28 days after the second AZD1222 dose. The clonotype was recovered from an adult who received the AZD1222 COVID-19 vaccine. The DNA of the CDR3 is TGTGCCAGCAGCTTTTCTTTAAATTCACCCCTCCACTTT. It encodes CASSFSLNSPLHF.